This entry features one TCR beta chain sequence. This sample's treatment: around 19 received Ad26.COV2.S at low or high dose, single or two shots; several received placebo; per-sample allocation not given. Each sample was drawn 63 days after the first injection (of vaccine or placebo). This sample was taken from a study of Ad26.COV2.S vaccination and SARS-CoV-2 variants. Only in-frame clones appear in the TCRdb table, and some are missing; sequencing was by immunoSEQ multiplex PCR. Of around 270,000 clones listed, around 88% are singletons. This receptor was obtained from a person aged 18-60 years who received the Ad26.COV2.S COVID-19 vaccine or a placebo. This specimen was peripheral blood, taken in a trial of Ad26.COV2.S vaccine versus placebo.

Here the CDR3 reads CASSESGTSTNEQFF. DNA of the CDR3: TGTGCCAGCAGCGAGAGTGGGACTAGTACGAATGAGCAGTTCTTC. V and J are TRBV9 and TRBJ2-1; 8 nucleotides match TRBD2. V was pared by 3 bases and J by 7 bases, with 9 bases of the junction left unmatched. CDR1 is SGDLS and CDR2 is YYNGEE in the germline V gene. CDR3 size: 15 residues.